Each of the 17 T cell receptor beta chains below was sequenced from the same sample in a study of blood T cell repertoires in COVID-19. Method: immunoSEQ multiplex PCR; TCRdb's copy keeps in-frame clones and lacks some. The repertoire holds roughly 230,000 clones, with 85% as singletons. The sequencing input was PBMCs or T cells enriched from blood (not recorded which). The receptors come from a woman aged 45-59 years who had been exposed to COVID-19.

J is TRBJ2-5 and V is TRBV6-2 or TRBV6-3, with D possibly TRBD2 on 5 matching bases. Germline CDR1 is MNHEY and CDR2 is SVGEGT. V lost 4 bases and J lost 6, with 6 bases in between. The CDR3 spans 11 residues. The CDR3 loop is CASSFGKTQYF. CDR3 nucleotides: TGTGCCAGCAGTTTCGGGAAGACCCAGTACTTC.

The count of this clone is one. The chain is built from TRBV28 and TRBJ2-7; 7 nucleotides agree with TRBD1. The CDR3 extends over 16 amino acids. The germline V gene encodes CDR1 MDHEN and CDR2 SYDVKM. V trimming: 5 bases; J trimming: 4 bases; junction bases outside the gene matches: 14. This CDR3 reads CASSAPGTATLYEQYF. In DNA, the CDR3 is TGTGCCAGCAGTGCCCCCGGGACAGCAACTTTATACGAGCAGTACTTC.

V is TRBV6-4 and J is TRBJ1-1; 9 nucleotides match TRBD1. The germline V gene encodes CDR1 MRHNA and CDR2 SNTAGT. Trimming at V came to 4 bases and at J to 3 bases, leaving 3 bases not matched to a gene. The CDR3 covers 14 residues. The CDR3 nucleotides are TGTGCCAGCAGTGCGGACAGGGGAGACACTGAAGCTTTCTTT. Translated, it gives CASSADRGDTEAFF.

This rearrangement joins TRBV28 to TRBJ1-5, with D hard to call. The V end lost 3 bases, the J end lost 7 bases, and 7 bases lay between the germline ends. The CDR3 spans 12 residues. Germline-derived CDR1 and CDR2 are MDHEN and SYDVKM. The CDR3 DNA is TGTGCCAGCAGTTTCACTAACCAGCCCCAGCATTTT. It yields the protein CASSFTNQPQHF.

The chain links TRBV5-5 to TRBJ2-7, with D possibly TRBD1 on 6 matching bases. There are 12 residues in the CDR3. CDR1 SGHKS and CDR2 YYEKEE come from the germline V gene (reference sequence). V dropped 5 bases and J dropped 11 bases, with 17 bases sitting between them. The CDR3 bases are TGTGCCAGCAGTTCTACAGGGTCGAAGGAGTACTTC. Translation: CASSSTGSKEYF.

The chain has TRBV12-3 or TRBV12-4 and TRBJ1-1; D not certain. CDR3 size: 12 residues. The V and J ends lost 6 bases and 4 bases respectively, with 9 bases between them. This chain's CDR3 is CASSPPGTEAFF. The CDR3 DNA sequence: TGTGCCAGCAGCCCACCCGGCACTGAAGCTTTCTTT.

This clone was picked up a small number of times. The chain joins TRBV5-1 to TRBJ2-2; weak D call: TRBD2 (5 bases). V dropped 5 bases and J dropped 1 base, with 9 bases sitting between them. In germline, CDR1 is SGHRS, CDR2 YFSETQ. The length of the CDR3 is 14 residues. CDR3 loop: CASRGGLNTGELFF. The CDR3 DNA sequence: TGCGCCAGCAGGGGCGGACTGAACACCGGGGAGCTGTTTTTT.

In DNA, the CDR3 is TGTGCCAGCAGCGTAGGACAGGGCGGGAGGAATGAGCAGTTCTTC. It specifies CASSVGQGGRNEQFF. The chain combines TRBV9 with TRBJ2-1; D is perhaps TRBD2 (8 bases). In germline, CDR1 is SGDLS, CDR2 YYNGEE. The CDR3 covers 15 residues. With 0 bases removed from V and 7 bases from J, the gap between germline ends came to 14 bases.

V is TRBV10-3 and J is TRBJ2-4, with a tentative D call TRBD2 (5 bases). CDR3 length: 15 residues. V lost 3 bases, J lost 0 bases, and 9 bases lay in between. CDR1 is ENHRY and CDR2 is SYGVKD in the germline V gene. CDR3 DNA: TGTGCCATCAGTGAATCGGGAATAGCCAAAAACATTCAGTACTTC. Its protein is CAISESGIAKNIQYF.

In this sample, this clone turned up a few times. The chain employs TRBV5-1 and TRBJ1-2; TRBD1 might be the D (5 bases). The CDR3 extends over 12 amino acids. V gave up 4 bases and J gave up 8 bases, with 12 bases separating them. Germline CDR1 is SGHRS and CDR2 is YFSETQ. The CDR3 is CASSEDTLGYTF. Written as DNA, the CDR3 is TGCGCCAGCAGCGAGGACACCTTGGGCTACACCTTC.

V is TRBV18 and J is TRBJ2-3, with no clear D. The V gene's germline CDR1 is KGHSH and CDR2 LQKENI. This CDR3 region has 15 residues. Trimming took 3 bases from V and 7 from J, leaving 17 bases between them. The CDR3 protein is CASSPSPGREYTQYF. The CDR3 DNA follows: TGTGCCAGCTCACCTTCGCCCGGTCGTGAGTATACGCAGTATTTT.

In this sample, this clone turned up once. The rearrangement joins TRBV5-1 to TRBJ2-2; TRBD1 aligns across 7 bases. CDR3 length equals 13 residues. Germline assignment: CDR1 SGHRS and CDR2 YFSETQ. The V and J ends lost 4 bases and 7 bases, in that order; junction bases with no gene match: 4. In DNA, the CDR3 is TGCGCCAGCAGCCCGACAGGGAGCGGGGAGCTGTTTTTT. It specifies CASSPTGSGELFF.

The rearrangement links TRBV18 to TRBJ2-7; 9 bases agree with TRBD2. The CDR3 is 16 residues long. The germline V gene has CDR1 KGHSH and CDR2 LQKENI. V was pared by 4 bases and J by 3 bases, with 10 bases of the junction left unmatched. In DNA form, the CDR3 reads TGTGCCAGCTCACATGAATCTAGCGGGGTATTCTACGAGCAGTACTTC. Its protein product is CASSHESSGVFYEQYF.

A word on this clone: Distinct nucleotide sequences in the sample also encode this CDR3. V and J are TRBV9 and TRBJ1-2, with D possibly being TRBD1 (6 bases). Germline CDR1 reads SGDLS; CDR2 reads YYNGEE. Trimming removed 0 bases at V and 6 bases at J, with 9 bases between. This CDR3 is 13 amino acids long. CDR3 nucleotide sequence: TGTGCCAGCAGCGTAGGAGGGGGAGATGGCTACACCTTC. This sequence encodes CASSVGGGDGYTF.

This chain connects TRBV28 to TRBJ1-1, with 7 bases matching TRBD1. After removal of 5 bases from V and 2 bases from J, the junction contained 17 bases not matched to a gene. The CDR3 covers 18 residues. CDR1 is MDHEN and CDR2 is SYDVKM in the germline V gene. The CDR3 region is CASSASDRFGSDNTEAFF. The CDR3 coding sequence is TGTGCCAGCAGTGCTTCGGACAGGTTCGGGTCGGATAACACTGAAGCTTTCTTT. The whole variable domain, filled in from reference TRBV28 and TRBJ1-1, reads DVKVTQSSRYLVKRTGEKVFLECVQDMDHENMFWYRQDPGLGLRLIYFSYDVKMKEKGDIPEGYSVSREKKERFSLILESASTNQTSMYLCASSASDRFGSDNTEAFFGQGTRLTVV.

This chain connects TRBV11-3 to TRBJ2-2, with 8 bases fitting TRBD1. Germline loops: CDR1 SGHNT, CDR2 YENEEA. The trim removed 8 bases at V and 2 bases at J, leaving 4 bases unmatched. The CDR3 has 14 amino acids. CDR3 in amino acids: CASSGQDNTGELFF. CDR3 coding DNA: TGTGCCAGCTCGGGACAGGACAACACCGGGGAGCTGTTTTTT.

This clone was detected only once. The chain joins TRBV19 to TRBJ1-5; 8 bases align to TRBD1. This CDR3 comprises 16 residues. Germline trimming cut 2 bases from V and 2 bases from J; bases unmatched to any gene: 5. CDR1 and CDR2 (germline): LNHDA, SQIVND (reference sequence). CDR3 in DNA: TGTGCCAGTAGTATATGGACAGGGCTGGGCAATCAGCCCCAGCATTTT. Protein product: CASSIWTGLGNQPQHF. Variable domain in full (rest from reference TRBV19 and TRBJ1-5): DGGITQSPKYLFRKEGQNVTLSCEQNLNHDAMYWYRQDPGQGLRLIYYSQIVNDFQKGDIAEGYSVSREKKESFPLTVTSAQKNPTAFYLCASSIWTGLGNQPQHFGDGTRLSIL.